This T cell receptor (beta chain) was obtained from a study of T-cell memory formation after mild COVID-19. There are 15 residues in the CDR3. The V end lost 3 bases, the J end lost 3 bases, and 14 bases lay between the germline ends. The germline V gene has CDR1 LNHDA and CDR2 SQIVND (reference sequence). From 5'RACE with constant-segment primers came TCR alpha and TCR beta cDNA libraries that carried sample barcodes and UMIs. TCRdb fed the 5' RACE reads into MiXCR, producing one record per CDR3 protein. The data show 350,000 to 500,000 distinct CDR3 sequences, about 25% seen once. The sequenced material came from PBMCs or a T cell subset sorted from them (not recorded which). The sequence derives from an adult woman who had mild COVID-19 (a few samples of this study predate the infection). Cell type and time point are not known. The rearrangement uses TRBV19 and TRBJ1-2; D is possibly TRBD1 (6 bases). In DNA form, the CDR3 reads TGTGCCAGTAGTATTAATAGGGGGGCCCACTATGGCTACACCTTC. It yields the protein CASSINRGAHYGYTF.